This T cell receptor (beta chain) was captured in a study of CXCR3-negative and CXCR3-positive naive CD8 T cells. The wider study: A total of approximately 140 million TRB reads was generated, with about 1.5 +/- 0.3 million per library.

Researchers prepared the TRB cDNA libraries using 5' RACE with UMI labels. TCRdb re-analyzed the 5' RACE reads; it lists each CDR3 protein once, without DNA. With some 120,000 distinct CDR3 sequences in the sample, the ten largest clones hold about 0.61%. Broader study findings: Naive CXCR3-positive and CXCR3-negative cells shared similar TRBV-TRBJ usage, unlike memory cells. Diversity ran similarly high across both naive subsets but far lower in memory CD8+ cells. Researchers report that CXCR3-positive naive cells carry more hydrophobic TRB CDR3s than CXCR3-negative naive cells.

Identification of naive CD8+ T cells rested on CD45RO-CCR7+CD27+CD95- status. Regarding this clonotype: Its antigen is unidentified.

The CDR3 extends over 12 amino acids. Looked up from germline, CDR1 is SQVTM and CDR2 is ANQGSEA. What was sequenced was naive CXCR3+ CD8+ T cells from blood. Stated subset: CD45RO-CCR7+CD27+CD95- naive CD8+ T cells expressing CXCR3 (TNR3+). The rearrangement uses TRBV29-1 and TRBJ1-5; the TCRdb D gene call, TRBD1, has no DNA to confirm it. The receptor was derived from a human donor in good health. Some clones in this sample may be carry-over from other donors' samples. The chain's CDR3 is CSVGGSSQPQHF.